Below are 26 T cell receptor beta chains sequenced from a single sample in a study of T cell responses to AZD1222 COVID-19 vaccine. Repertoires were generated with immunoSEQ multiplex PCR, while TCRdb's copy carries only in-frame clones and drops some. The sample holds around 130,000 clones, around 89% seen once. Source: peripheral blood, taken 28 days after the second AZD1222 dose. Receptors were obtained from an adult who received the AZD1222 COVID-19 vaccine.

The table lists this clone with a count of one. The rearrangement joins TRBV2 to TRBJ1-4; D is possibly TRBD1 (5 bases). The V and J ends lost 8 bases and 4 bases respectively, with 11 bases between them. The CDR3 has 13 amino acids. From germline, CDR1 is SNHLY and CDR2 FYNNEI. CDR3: CASGAGLNEKLFF. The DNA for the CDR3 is TGTGCCAGCGGGGCAGGGCTTAATGAAAAACTGTTTTTT.

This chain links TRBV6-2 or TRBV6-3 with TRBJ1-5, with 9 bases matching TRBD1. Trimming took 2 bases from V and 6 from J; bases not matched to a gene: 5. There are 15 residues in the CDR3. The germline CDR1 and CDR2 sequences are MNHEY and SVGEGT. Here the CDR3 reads CASSYLATGGQPQHF. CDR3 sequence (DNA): TGTGCCAGCAGTTACCTGGCGACAGGGGGTCAGCCCCAGCATTTT.

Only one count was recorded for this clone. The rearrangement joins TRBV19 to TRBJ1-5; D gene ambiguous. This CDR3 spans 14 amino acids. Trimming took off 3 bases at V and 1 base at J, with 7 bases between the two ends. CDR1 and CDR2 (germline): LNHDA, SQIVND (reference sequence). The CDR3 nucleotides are TGTGCCAGTAGTATGATCGAAAGCAATCAGCCCCAGCATTTT. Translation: CASSMIESNQPQHF. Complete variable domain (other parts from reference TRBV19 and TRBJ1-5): DGGITQSPKYLFRKEGQNVTLSCEQNLNHDAMYWYRQDPGQGLRLIYYSQIVNDFQKGDIAEGYSVSREKKESFPLTVTSAQKNPTAFYLCASSMIESNQPQHFGDGTRLSIL.

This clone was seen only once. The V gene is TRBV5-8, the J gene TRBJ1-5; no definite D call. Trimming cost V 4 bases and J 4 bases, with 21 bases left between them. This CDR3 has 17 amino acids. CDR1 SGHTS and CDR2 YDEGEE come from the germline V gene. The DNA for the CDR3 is TGTGCCAGCAGCCTTGAGTCTGTAGGGTTTTCGAATCAGCCCCAGCATTTT. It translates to CASSLESVGFSNQPQHF.

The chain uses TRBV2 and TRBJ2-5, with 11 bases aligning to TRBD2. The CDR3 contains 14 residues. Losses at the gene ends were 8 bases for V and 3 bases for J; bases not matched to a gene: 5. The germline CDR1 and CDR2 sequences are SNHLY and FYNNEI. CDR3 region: CASGQGLAEETQYF. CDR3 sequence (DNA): TGTGCCAGCGGACAGGGACTAGCGGAAGAGACCCAGTACTTC.

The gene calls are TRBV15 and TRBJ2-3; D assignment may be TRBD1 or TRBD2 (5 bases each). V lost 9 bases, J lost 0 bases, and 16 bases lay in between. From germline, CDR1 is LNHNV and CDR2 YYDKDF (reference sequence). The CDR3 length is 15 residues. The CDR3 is CATKQRWDSTDTQYF. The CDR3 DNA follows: TGTGCCACGAAGCAGAGATGGGACAGCACAGATACGCAGTATTTT.

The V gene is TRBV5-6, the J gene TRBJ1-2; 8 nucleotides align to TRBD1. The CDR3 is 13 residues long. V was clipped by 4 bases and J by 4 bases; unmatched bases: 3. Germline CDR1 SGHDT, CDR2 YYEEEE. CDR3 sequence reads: CASSKTGAYGYTF. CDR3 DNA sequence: TGTGCCAGCAGCAAGACAGGGGCCTATGGCTACACCTTC.

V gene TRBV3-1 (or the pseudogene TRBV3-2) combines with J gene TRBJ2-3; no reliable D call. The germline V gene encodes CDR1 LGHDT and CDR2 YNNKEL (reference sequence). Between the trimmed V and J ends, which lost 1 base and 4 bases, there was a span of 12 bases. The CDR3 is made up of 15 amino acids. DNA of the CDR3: TGTGCCAGCAGCCAAGCGGGTTATAGTGCAGATACGCAGTATTTT. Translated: CASSQAGYSADTQYF.

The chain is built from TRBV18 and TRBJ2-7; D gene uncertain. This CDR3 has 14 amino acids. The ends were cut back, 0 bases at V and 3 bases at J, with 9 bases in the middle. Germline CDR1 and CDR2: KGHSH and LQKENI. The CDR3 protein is CASSPPGSDYEQYF. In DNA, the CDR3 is TGTGCCAGCTCACCACCAGGCAGCGACTACGAGCAGTACTTC.

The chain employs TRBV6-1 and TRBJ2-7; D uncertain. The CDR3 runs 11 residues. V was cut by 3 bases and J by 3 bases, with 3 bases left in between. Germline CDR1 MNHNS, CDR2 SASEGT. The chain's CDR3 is CASSDHYEQYF. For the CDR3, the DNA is TGTGCCAGCAGTGACCACTACGAGCAGTACTTC.

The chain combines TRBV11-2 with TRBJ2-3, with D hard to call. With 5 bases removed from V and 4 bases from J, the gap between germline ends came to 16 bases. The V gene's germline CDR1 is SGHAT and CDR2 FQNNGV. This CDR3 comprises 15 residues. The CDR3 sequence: CASSPTVGSSDTQYF. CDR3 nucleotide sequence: TGTGCCAGCAGCCCAACAGTGGGCAGCTCAGATACGCAGTATTTT.

This chain's CDR3 is CASSRGLRLNTEAFF. CDR3 DNA: TGTGCCAGCTCACGAGGGCTCCGATTGAACACTGAAGCTTTCTTT. The chain links TRBV27 to TRBJ1-1; D gene uncertain. V was cut by 8 bases and J by 0 bases, with 16 bases left in between. Per the germline V gene, CDR1 is MNHEY and CDR2 is SMNVEV (reference sequence). CDR3 length equals 15 residues.

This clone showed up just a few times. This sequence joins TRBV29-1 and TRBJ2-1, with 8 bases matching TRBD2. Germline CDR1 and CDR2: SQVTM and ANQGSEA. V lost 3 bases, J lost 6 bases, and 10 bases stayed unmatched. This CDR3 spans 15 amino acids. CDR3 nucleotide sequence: TGCAGCGTTGAGGGTCCGGGACTAGGGATCAATGAGCAGTTCTTC. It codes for CSVEGPGLGINEQFF.

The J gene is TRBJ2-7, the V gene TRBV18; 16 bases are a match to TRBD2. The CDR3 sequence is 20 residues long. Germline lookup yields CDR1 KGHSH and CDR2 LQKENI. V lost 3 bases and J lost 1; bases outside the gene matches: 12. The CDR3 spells CASSPKTGTSGRALSYEQYF. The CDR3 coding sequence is TGTGCCAGCTCACCCAAAACCGGGACTAGCGGGAGGGCTCTATCCTACGAGCAGTACTTC.

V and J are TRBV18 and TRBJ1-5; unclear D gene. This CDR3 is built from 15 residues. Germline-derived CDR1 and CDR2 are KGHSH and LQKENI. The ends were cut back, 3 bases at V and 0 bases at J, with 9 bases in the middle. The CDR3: CASSPGDHSNQPQHF. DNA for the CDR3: TGTGCCAGCTCACCTGGGGATCATAGCAATCAGCCCCAGCATTTT.

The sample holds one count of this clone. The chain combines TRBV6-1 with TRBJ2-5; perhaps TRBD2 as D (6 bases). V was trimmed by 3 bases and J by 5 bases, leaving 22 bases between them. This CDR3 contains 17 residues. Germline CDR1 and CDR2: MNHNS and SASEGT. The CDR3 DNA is TGTGCCAGCAGTGATGAGTTGGGGGACTCTTTCGGGGAGACCCAGTACTTC. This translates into CASSDELGDSFGETQYF.

DNA for the CDR3: TGTGCCACCAGCAGAGGGGGGGCGACAGGGCTCGGCCGGGATGAGCAGTTCTTC. It yields the protein CATSRGGATGLGRDEQFF. V gene TRBV15 combines with J gene TRBJ2-1; tentatively, D is TRBD1 (7 bases). Trimming removed 1 base from V and 8 bases from J, with 24 bases in between. Germline V gene data show CDR1 as LNHNV and CDR2 as YYDKDF (reference sequence). This CDR3 region has 18 residues.

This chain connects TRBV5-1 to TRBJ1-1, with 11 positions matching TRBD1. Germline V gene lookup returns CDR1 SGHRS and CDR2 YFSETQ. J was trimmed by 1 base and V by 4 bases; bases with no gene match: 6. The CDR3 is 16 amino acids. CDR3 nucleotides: TGCGCCAGCAGCACCACCGGGACAGGGGGGAACACTGAAGCTTTCTTT. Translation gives CASSTTGTGGNTEAFF.

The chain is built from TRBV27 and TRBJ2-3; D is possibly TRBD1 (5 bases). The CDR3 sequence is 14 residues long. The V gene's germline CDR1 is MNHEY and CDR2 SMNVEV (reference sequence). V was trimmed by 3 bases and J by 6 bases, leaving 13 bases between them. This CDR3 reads CASSLGRSPDTQYF. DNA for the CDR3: TGTGCCAGCAGTTTGGGGCGGTCTCCGGATACGCAGTATTTT.

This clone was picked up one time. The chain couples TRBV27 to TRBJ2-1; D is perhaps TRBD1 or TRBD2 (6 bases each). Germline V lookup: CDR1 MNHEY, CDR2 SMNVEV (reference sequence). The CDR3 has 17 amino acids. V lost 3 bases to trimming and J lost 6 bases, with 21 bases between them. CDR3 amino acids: CASSFVGVGGSGNEQFF. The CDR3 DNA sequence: TGTGCCAGCAGTTTTGTGGGTGTGGGGGGCTCCGGCAATGAGCAGTTCTTC.

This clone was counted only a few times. CDR3: CASSLDRAGRAYQPQHF. The DNA of the CDR3 is TGTGCCAGCAGCTTAGATCGGGCAGGGAGGGCCTATCAGCCCCAGCATTTT. The gene calls are TRBV11-2 and TRBJ1-5; a weak D match, TRBD1 (5 bases). CDR3 length: 17 residues. Looked up from germline, CDR1 is SGHAT and CDR2 is FQNNGV. V lost 0 bases, J lost 5 bases, and 17 bases lay in between.

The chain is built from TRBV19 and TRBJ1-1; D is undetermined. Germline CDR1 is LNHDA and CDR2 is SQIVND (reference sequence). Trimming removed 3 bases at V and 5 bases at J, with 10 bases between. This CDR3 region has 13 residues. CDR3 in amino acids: CASSIRDPTEAFF. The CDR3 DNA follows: TGTGCCAGTAGTATTAGGGATCCTACTGAAGCTTTCTTT.

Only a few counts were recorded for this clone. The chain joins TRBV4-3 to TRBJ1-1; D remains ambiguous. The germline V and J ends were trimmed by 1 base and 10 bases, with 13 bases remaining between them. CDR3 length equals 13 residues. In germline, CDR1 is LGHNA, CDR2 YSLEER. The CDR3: CASSQGPRLGAFF. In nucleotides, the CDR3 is TGCGCCAGCAGCCAAGGCCCCCGCTTGGGAGCTTTCTTT.

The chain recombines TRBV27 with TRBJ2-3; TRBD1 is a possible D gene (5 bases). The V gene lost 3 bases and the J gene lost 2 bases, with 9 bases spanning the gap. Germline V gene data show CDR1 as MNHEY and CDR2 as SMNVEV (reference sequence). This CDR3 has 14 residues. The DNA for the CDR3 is TGTGCCAGCAGTTTGGGGCGGAACACAGATACGCAGTATTTT. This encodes CASSLGRNTDTQYF.

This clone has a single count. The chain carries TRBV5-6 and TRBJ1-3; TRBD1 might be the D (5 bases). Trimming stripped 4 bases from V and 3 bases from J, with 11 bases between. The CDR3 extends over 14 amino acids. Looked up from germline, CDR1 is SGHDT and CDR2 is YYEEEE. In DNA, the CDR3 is TGTGCCAGCAGCGGGACCTGGGGTGGAAACACCATATATTTT. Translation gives CASSGTWGGNTIYF.

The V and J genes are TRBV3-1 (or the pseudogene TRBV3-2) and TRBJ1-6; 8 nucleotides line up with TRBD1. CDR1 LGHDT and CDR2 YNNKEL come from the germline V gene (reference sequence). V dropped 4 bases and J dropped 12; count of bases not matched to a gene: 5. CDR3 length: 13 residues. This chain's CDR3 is CASSRPTGEPLHF. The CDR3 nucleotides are TGTGCCAGCAGCCGCCCGACAGGGGAACCCCTCCACTTT.